The 10 T cell receptor beta chains in this list originate from one sample, sequenced in a study of cytomegalovirus exposure and HLA in healthy donors. The primer mix had 60 Vbeta and 13 Jbeta primers. Produced via immunoSEQ multiplex PCR; TCRdb's table is partial and in-frame only. This table has 100,000 to 150,000 clones, about 63% appearing once. What was sequenced was PBMCs. The receptor set was obtained from a man aged 25-45 years in good health and CMV-seropositive.

This rearrangement joins TRBV5-4 to TRBJ2-3; the match to TRBD2 covers 7 bases. V lost 4 bases, J lost 6 bases, and 8 bases stayed unmatched. The germline gives CDR1 SGHNT, CDR2 YYREEE (reference sequence). The CDR3 covers 14 residues. The CDR3 sequence is CASSAASGADTQYF. The CDR3 DNA reads TGTGCCAGCAGCGCGGCCAGCGGGGCGGATACGCAGTATTTT.

The chain employs TRBV11-2 and TRBJ2-7; D is undetermined. The germline V gene has CDR1 SGHAT and CDR2 FQNNGV. The CDR3 is made up of 13 amino acids. V lost 5 bases, J lost 3 bases, and 11 bases lay in between. The CDR3 reads CASSRVRSYEQYF. DNA for the CDR3: TGTGCCAGCAGCCGGGTCCGGAGCTACGAGCAGTACTTC.

The CDR3 nucleotides are TGCGCCAGCTCCACAGGGCCAGATACGCAGTATTTT. This codes for CASSTGPDTQYF. The chain recombines TRBV10-2 with TRBJ2-3; possible D gene TRBD1, 6 bases. From germline, CDR1 is WSHSY and CDR2 SAAADI. This CDR3 contains 12 residues. V lost 8 bases and J lost 4, with 10 bases in between.

The chain uses TRBV28 and TRBJ2-7; 12 bases fit TRBD2. CDR1 is MDHEN, CDR2 SYDVKM, per germline. This CDR3 spans 18 amino acids. V was clipped by 5 bases and J by 0 bases; unmatched bases: 11. Here the CDR3 reads CASSRTGRLAGDSYEQYF. The CDR3 DNA sequence: TGTGCCAGCAGTAGGACAGGGCGACTAGCGGGAGACTCCTACGAGCAGTACTTC.

V gene TRBV5-1 combines with J gene TRBJ2-5; 10 bases agree with TRBD2. CDR1 and CDR2 from the germline V gene are SGHRS and YFSETQ. V dropped 7 bases and J dropped 4; count of bases not matched to a gene: 13. This CDR3 has 16 residues. CDR3 residues: CASRERAAGGPETQYF. DNA for the CDR3: TGCGCCAGCCGAGAAAGGGCAGCGGGAGGGCCAGAGACCCAGTACTTC.

The chain has TRBV4-1 and TRBJ2-1; D uncertain. The CDR3 spans 16 residues. Germline V lookup: CDR1 MGHRA, CDR2 YSYEKL. Between the trimmed V and J ends, which lost 0 bases and 0 bases, there was a span of 9 bases. The CDR3 protein is CASSQDPESSYNEQFF. The CDR3 region has the DNA TGCGCCAGCAGCCAAGATCCCGAGAGCTCCTACAATGAGCAGTTCTTC.

The chain couples TRBV4-3 to TRBJ2-1; tentative D call: TRBD2 (6 bases). CDR3 length: 16 amino acids. Deletions cut 4 bases from V and 4 bases from J, with 17 bases between. The V gene's germline CDR1 is LGHNA and CDR2 YSLEER. CDR3 in DNA: TGCGCCAGCAGCCGCCCGGTTAGCGGAGATTACAATGAGCAGTTCTTC. Its translation is CASSRPVSGDYNEQFF.

This clone was seen just once. The chain combines TRBV4-1 with TRBJ2-3; 7 nucleotides match TRBD1. Per germline, CDR1 MGHRA and CDR2 YSYEKL. CDR3 length equals 14 residues. V lost 1 base to trimming and J lost 5 bases; unmatched junction nucleotides: 3. The CDR3 coding sequence is TGCGCCAGCAGCCAAGCGACAGGGAAAGATACGCAGTATTTT. Translating gives CASSQATGKDTQYF.

The chain couples TRBV7-3 to TRBJ2-1; 8 bases are a match to TRBD2. Per germline, CDR1 SGHTA and CDR2 FQGTGA. The V and J ends lost 5 bases and 5 bases, in that order; junction bases with no gene match: 11. CDR3 length: 16 amino acids. The CDR3 loop is CASSHDQGAGDNEQFF. The CDR3 DNA reads TGTGCCAGCAGCCACGATCAGGGAGCGGGAGACAATGAGCAGTTCTTC.

This chain connects TRBV7-2 to TRBJ2-7; 7 nucleotides line up with TRBD2. The V gene end was trimmed by 5 bases and the J gene end by 1 base; junction bases not matched to a gene: 8. The CDR3 has 15 amino acids. Germline V gene lookup returns CDR1 SGHTA and CDR2 FQGNSA. In nucleotides, the CDR3 is TGTGCCAGCAGCCCCCAAACTAGCGCTTCCTACGAGCAGTACTTC. This encodes CASSPQTSASYEQYF.